The 2 T cell receptor beta chains given below trace back to one sample, sequenced in a study of regulatory T cells in long-lasting Graves disease. Through Arm-PCR of CDR3 regions and iRepertoire HTBI primers, TCR beta libraries were built. TCRdb processed the multiplex PCR reads anew with MiXCR; each CDR3 protein has one entry. Altogether about 290,000 distinct CDR3 sequences are present, under 25% being singletons, with the ten largest covering approximately 60%. Noted time point: persistent/refractory GD, antithyroid drugs over 5 years with positive TRAb. There was RNA extracted from PBMCs, and the TCR library was made from it. The source material was peripheral blood mononuclear cells (PBMCs), sampled when the disease was refractory, from a patient treated with antithyroid drugs. These receptors were taken from a female donor with Graves disease.

This clonotype was found many times. The chain joins TRBV6-2 or TRBV6-3 to TRBJ1-4; D uncertain. The germline V gene encodes CDR1 MNHEY and CDR2 SVGEGT. V was cut by 2 bases and J by 8 bases, with 15 bases left in between. The CDR3 totals 15 residues. CDR3 sequence (DNA): TGTGCCAGCAGTTACGACGGAACCAACCGAGAAAAACTGTTTTTT. It translates to CASSYDGTNREKLFF.

A note on this clonotype: At one of its ends the junction is not consistent with the germline gene, which may arise from a read error. The genes are TRBV9 and TRBJ2-3, with D unresolved. The germline V gene encodes CDR1 SGDLS and CDR2 YYNGEE. This CDR3 is 17 amino acids long. The DNA for the CDR3 is TGCGCCAGCAGCTCGGGTTTACTATCCCTAAACACAGATACGCAGTATTTT. Protein: CASSSGLLSLNTDTQYF.